This section outlines one T cell receptor (beta chain) sequence together with its context. Profiled with immunoSEQ multiplex PCR; TCRdb holds only in-frame clones, not every one. The top ten clones hold 4.4% of a sample with a few hundred thousand clones, around 84% of them seen once. The data are from a study of blood T cell repertoires in COVID-19. Germline V gene sequence: CDR1 KGHSH, CDR2 LQKENI. The CDR3 contains 15 residues. V dropped 3 bases and J dropped 1 base, with 12 bases sitting between them. The V and J genes are TRBV18 and TRBJ1-1; TRBD1 might be the D (5 bases). This clonotype originated in a middle-aged man with acute or convalescent COVID-19. The sample comprised peripheral blood. CDR3: CASSPMTAPNTEAFF. CDR3 DNA: TGTGCCAGCTCACCCATGACAGCCCCGAACACTGAAGCTTTCTTT.